The rows below give T cell receptor beta chains drawn from one sample of a study of technical replicates of blood from a few donors. Assay: immunoSEQ multiplex PCR; the TCRdb copy retains only in-frame clones and omits some. Of about 73,000 clones detected, around 93% appear once; the ten largest clones hold 0.25%. The sequenced sample consisted of T cells isolated from PBMCs. The receptors originated from a human donor in good health. CDR3s include the opening cysteine and the closing phenylalanine or tryptophan. The order of the fields is D gene, J gene, V gene, clone size, CDR3 protein, CDR3 DNA. A D gene is named only where the DNA matches it firmly. Not every row has a clone size; where given, it reads once, few, many or a size class.

D: -
J: TRBJ1-2
V: TRBV7-9
size: once
CDR3: CASSGDRVYGYTF
DNA: TGTGCCAGCAGCGGCGACCGGGTCTATGGCTACACCTTC

D: -
J: TRBJ2-1
V: TRBV7-9
size: -
CDR3: CASSSGAGDEQFF
DNA: TGTGCCAGCAGCTCAGGGGCCGGAGATGAGCAGTTCTTC

D: TRBD1
J: TRBJ1-5
V: TRBV2
size: -
CDR3: CASRETGVGNQPQHF
DNA: TGTGCCAGCAGAGAGACAGGGGTTGGCAATCAGCCCCAGCATTTT

D: -
J: TRBJ2-6
V: TRBV21-1
size: -
CDR3: CASSRQGHFGANVLTF
DNA: TGTGCCAGCAGCAGACAGGGACATTTCGGGGCCAACGTCCTGACTTTC

D: -
J: TRBJ1-2
V: TRBV5-4
size: once
CDR3: CASRPGENYGYTF
DNA: TGTGCCAGCAGACCAGGGGAGAACTATGGCTACACCTTC

D: -
J: TRBJ2-5
V: TRBV5-1
size: -
CDR3: CASSLGASRSETQYF
DNA: TGCGCCAGCAGCTTAGGAGCAAGCCGTTCGGAGACCCAGTACTTC

D: TRBD1
J: TRBJ1-2
V: TRBV6-1
size: once
CDR3: CASTRTGGAYDGYTF
DNA: TGTGCCAGCACTAGGACAGGGGGCGCGTACGACGGCTACACCTTC

D: TRBD2
J: TRBJ2-7
V: TRBV7-2
size: -
CDR3: CASSLGLAGLYEQYF
DNA: TGTGCCAGCAGCCTAGGACTAGCGGGCCTCTACGAGCAGTACTTC

D: -
J: TRBJ1-6
V: TRBV11-2
size: -
CDR3: CASSLDSSYNSPLHF
DNA: TGTGCCAGCAGCCTTGACAGCTCCTATAATTCACCCCTCCACTTT

D: -
J: TRBJ2-7
V: TRBV28
size: -
CDR3: CASSLKGVPPYEQYF
DNA: TGTGCCAGCAGTTTAAAGGGGGTGCCCCCCTACGAGCAGTACTTC

D: -
J: TRBJ1-5
V: TRBV28
size: -
CDR3: CASSFRRDRPQHF
DNA: TGTGCCAGCAGTTTCCGGAGGGACCGGCCCCAGCATTTT

D: TRBD1
J: TRBJ1-2
V: TRBV4-1
size: -
CDR3: CASSQERTGTGGRYGYTF
DNA: TGCGCCAGCAGCCAAGAGCGAACCGGGACAGGGGGCCGCTATGGCTACACCTTC

D: TRBD2
J: TRBJ2-7
V: TRBV11-2
size: -
CDR3: CASSFSSGLYEQYF
DNA: TGTGCCAGCAGCTTCTCTAGCGGATTATACGAGCAGTACTTC